This T cell receptor beta chain was sequenced during a study of T cells after posttransplantation cyclophosphamide. Notes on this clone: The antigen remains unidentified.

Busulfan-fludarabine conditioning, marrow transplant, and cyclophosphamide on days +3 and +4 were administered. Overall study results and limits: TRB clonality was highly associated with recipient CMV seropositivity and reactivation. Blood and skin or GI T cell repertoires showed limited TRB overlap.

Trimming cost V 0 bases and J 7 bases, with 14 bases left between them. Per germline, CDR1 SGHKS and CDR2 YYEKEE (reference sequence). CDR3 size: 14 residues. Repertoires were generated with immunoSEQ multiplex PCR, while TCRdb's copy carries only in-frame clones and drops some. Found here are 4,900 or so clones, less than 80% of them singletons; the top ten hold 30% to 40%. The chain uses TRBV5-5 and TRBJ2-7; D possibly corresponds to TRBD2 (6 bases). The receptor comes from a male patient over 55 who received an allogeneic stem cell transplant from an unrelated donor, was CMV-positive, and had no GVHD. These T cells may partly come from the graft donor. Sequenced here: PBMCs, sampled after allogeneic stem cell transplant with posttransplant cyclophosphamide. The DNA for the CDR3 is TGTGCCAGCAGCTTGGACGGGGGATGGATTGAGCAGTACTTC. It yields the protein CASSLDGGWIEQYF.